The entry below gives a single TCR beta chain sequence along with its context. The data were produced by immunoSEQ multiplex PCR, yet TCRdb's version contains in-frame clones alone and is incomplete. The sample comprises over 300,000 clones, about nine tenths of which are singletons, and more than 9% rests with the top ten. Recovered Cohort 3 donors showed two negative PCRs, clearance, or symptom resolution. The V gene's germline CDR1 is KGHSH and CDR2 LQKENI. The V end lost 3 bases, the J end lost 0 bases, and 15 bases lay between the germline ends. The CDR3 runs 17 residues. These data are taken from a study of blood T cell repertoires in COVID-19. Study details: Italy, Spain and the United States were the sources of the convalescent and acute COVID-19 samples. Sample material is recorded as cDNA or gDNA derived from T cells, B-cell-depleted T cells, or PBMCs.

The source material was PBMCs or T cells enriched from blood (not recorded which). The gene calls are TRBV18 and TRBJ1-5; no clear D. The TCR was taken from a woman between 18 and 29 years old who had recovered from COVID-19. Written as DNA, the CDR3 is TGTGCCAGCTCACCGTTGCCGGGGATCAATAGCAATCAGCCCCAGCATTTT. Encoded protein: CASSPLPGINSNQPQHF.